This T cell receptor beta chain comes out of a study of CD8 T cells in ankylosing spondylitis. Study results and caveats: The study looked at matched synovial fluid samples from ankylosing spondylitis patients. Disease-linked clones were reported to be significantly enriched there. Blood from ankylosing spondylitis patients appeared to carry a characteristic roughly eight-variant TCR beta motif.

Quantitative 5'-RACE with molecular barcodes was used to make the TCR beta libraries. One entry per CDR3 protein results from TCRdb running MiXCR on the 5' RACE reads. This table has around 770,000 distinct CDR3 sequences, under 20% appearing once. Note on this clonotype: Its antigen is not known.

Germline CDR1 MDHEN, CDR2 SYDVKM. V was cut by 4 bases and J by 5 bases, with 11 bases left in between. This CDR3 has 13 amino acids. The chain has TRBV28 and TRBJ1-1, with D perhaps TRBD1 (5 bases). The sequencing input was blood, either unsorted or a sorted T cell fraction (not recorded which). The clonotype comes from a male donor with ankylosing spondylitis. CDR3 DNA sequence: TGTGCCAGCAGTTCGATGGGGGTGACTGAAGCTTTCTTT. Translation gives CASSSMGVTEAFF.